Below, 21 T cell receptor beta chains from the same sample are listed, as sequenced in a study of human T cells and chemical hapten exposure. Time point defined: pre-sensitization, week 0. The sample's treatment: therapeutic diphenylcyclopropenone sensitization with weekly scalp DPC. TCRdb called the RACE reads again in MiXCR, with one record for every CDR3 protein. This sample has more than 300,000 distinct CDR3 sequences; 5% to 6.5% occur once, and the top ten carry about 7.7%. The sequenced sample was whole blood, obtained in connection with sensitization to the hapten diphenylcyclopropenone (DPC). These receptors were obtained from a woman aged 18-35 years with alopecia areata. Some clones in this sample may be carry-over from other donors' samples.

The chain links TRBV10-3 to TRBJ1-6, with D unresolved. CDR1 and CDR2 from the germline V gene are ENHRY and SYGVKD. Trimming left V 8 bases short and J 4 bases short, with 18 bases between. The CDR3 contains 16 residues. CDR3 nucleotide sequence: TGTGCCATCGGTTCGGCAGGTCAGCGATATAATTCACCCCTCCACTTT. Translation gives CAIGSAGQRYNSPLHF.

The gene calls are TRBV28 and TRBJ2-7; TRBD1 matches at 8 bases. Germline V gene data show CDR1 as MDHEN and CDR2 as SYDVKM. V dropped 2 bases and J dropped 0; count of bases not matched to a gene: 9. This CDR3 is 17 amino acids long. The CDR3 here is CASSLEVQGARSYEQYF. In DNA, the CDR3 is TGTGCCAGCAGTTTAGAGGTCCAGGGGGCTCGCTCCTACGAGCAGTACTTC. The complete variable domain, with remaining parts taken from reference TRBV28 and TRBJ2-7, reads DVKVTQSSRYLVKRTGEKVFLECVQDMDHENMFWYRQDPGLGLRLIYFSYDVKMKEKGDIPEGYSVSREKKERFSLILESASTNQTSMYLCASSLEVQGARSYEQYFGPGTRLTVT.

The chain uses TRBV10-3 and TRBJ1-2, with D perhaps TRBD1 (5 bases). V was trimmed by 4 bases and J by 5 bases, leaving 11 bases between them. In germline, CDR1 is ENHRY, CDR2 SYGVKD. The CDR3 covers 13 residues. The chain's CDR3 is CAISAGREYGYTF. The DNA for the CDR3 is TGTGCCATCAGTGCGGGCAGGGAGTATGGCTACACCTTC.

This clonotype was counted only a few times. The gene calls are TRBV11-2 and TRBJ1-2; weak D call: TRBD1 (6 bases). Germline loops: CDR1 SGHAT, CDR2 FQNNGV. The CDR3 is 14 residues long. V dropped 5 bases and J dropped 10 bases, with 20 bases sitting between them. For the CDR3, the DNA is TGTGCCAGCAGCCCACAATCCGGGGGCTCCGACTACACCTTC. It specifies CASSPQSGGSDYTF.

This clonotype was observed many times. The V and J genes are TRBV7-2 and TRBJ1-1, with TRBD1 as a possible D gene (5 bases). The CDR3 is 14 amino acids. Per the germline V gene, CDR1 is SGHTA and CDR2 is FQGNSA. Trimming left V 2 bases short and J 5 bases short, with 12 bases between. The CDR3, as DNA: TGTGCCAGCAGCTTAACGGGGCTTGGAACTGAAGCTTTCTTT. Its protein product is CASSLTGLGTEAFF.

This clonotype came up a few times. V and J are TRBV3-1 and TRBJ2-1; 10 bases fit TRBD1. Trimming at V came to 4 bases and at J to 5 bases, leaving 5 bases not matched to a gene. The germline CDR1 and CDR2 sequences are LGHDT and YNNKEL (reference sequence). The CDR3 contains 15 residues. The CDR3 sequence is CASSPRQGANNEQFF. The CDR3 region has the DNA TGTGCCAGCAGCCCAAGACAGGGGGCTAACAATGAGCAGTTCTTC.

V and J are TRBV7-2 and TRBJ2-1; D remains ambiguous. The CDR3 consists of 12 residues. Germline assignment: CDR1 SGHTA and CDR2 FQGNSA. Trimming pared 5 bases from V and 2 bases from J, leaving 4 bases between. The CDR3 sequence: CASSRTYNEQFF. DNA of the CDR3: TGTGCCAGCAGCCGTACCTACAATGAGCAGTTCTTC. Looking up the rest from reference TRBV7-2 and TRBJ2-1 gives the full variable domain: GAGVSQSPSNKVTEKGKDVELRCDPISGHTALYWYRQSLGQGLEFLIYFQGNSAPDKSGLPSDRFSAERTGGSVSTLTIQRTQQEDSAVYLCASSRTYNEQFFGPGTRLTVL.

In this sample, this clonotype turned up many times. The rearrangement uses TRBV28 and TRBJ2-3; TRBD2 might be the D (6 bases). Trimming stripped 6 bases from V and 2 bases from J, with 12 bases between. Germline CDR1 MDHEN, CDR2 SYDVKM. There are 14 residues in the CDR3. CDR3 nucleotides: TGTGCCAGCAGATGGCGCGGGGACACAGATACGCAGTATTTT. Protein sequence: CASRWRGDTDTQYF.

The chain joins TRBV7-9 to TRBJ1-4, with TRBD1 matching over 8 bases. V was pared by 5 bases and J by 7 bases, with 6 bases of the junction left unmatched. This CDR3 is built from 14 residues. CDR1 and CDR2 from the germline V gene are SEHNR and FQNEAQ (reference sequence). CDR3 coding DNA: TGTGCCAGCAGCAACGACAGGGGCGGTGAAAAACTGTTTTTT. The encoded protein is CASSNDRGGEKLFF.

The chain combines TRBV20-1 with TRBJ1-2, with D perhaps matching TRBD1 (5 bases). This CDR3 is 16 amino acids long. Trimming cost V 2 bases and J 2 bases, with 18 bases left between them. The germline gives CDR1 DFQATT, CDR2 SNEGSKA (reference sequence). CDR3 residues: CSARFADSRGNYGYTF. CDR3 DNA: TGCAGTGCTAGATTTGCTGATTCCCGGGGGAACTATGGCTACACCTTC.

This chain uses TRBV7-2 with TRBJ2-7; the D gene could be TRBD1 or TRBD2 (5 bases each). Germline values: CDR1 SGHTA, CDR2 FQGNSA. CDR3 length: 14 amino acids. V lost 5 bases and J lost 0, with 11 bases in between. The DNA of the CDR3 is TGTGCCAGCAGCCGCAGGGACGGCTCCTACGAGCAGTACTTC. Its protein is CASSRRDGSYEQYF.

This clonotype was counted many times. V gene TRBV5-5 combines with J gene TRBJ1-6, with unresolved D. Germline CDR1 reads SGHKS; CDR2 reads YYEKEE (reference sequence). V was trimmed by 2 bases and J by 3 bases, leaving 9 bases between them. The CDR3 covers 15 residues. The CDR3 DNA reads TGTGCCAGCAGCTTACGGTCCGGCTATAATTCACCCCTCCACTTT. Translation: CASSLRSGYNSPLHF.

This clonotype was recorded at least ten times. V is TRBV7-2 and J is TRBJ2-3; 8 bases map to TRBD2. The CDR3 is made up of 16 amino acids. Unmatched junction bases numbered 8, after V lost 1 base and J lost 5 bases. Germline assignment: CDR1 SGHTA and CDR2 FQGNSA. In DNA, the CDR3 is TGTGCCAGCAGCTTAGTAGGTAGCGGGGATGTAGATACGCAGTATTTT. Amino acids: CASSLVGSGDVDTQYF. Supplemented by reference TRBV7-2 and TRBJ2-3, the full variable domain reads GAGVSQSPSNKVTEKGKDVELRCDPISGHTALYWYRQSLGQGLEFLIYFQGNSAPDKSGLPSDRFSAERTGGSVSTLTIQRTQQEDSAVYLCASSLVGSGDVDTQYFGPGTRLTVL.

This clonotype has only a few counts. The chain links TRBV4-2 to TRBJ1-3; a weak D match, TRBD1 (6 bases). CDR1 and CDR2 (germline): LGHNA, YNFKEQ. The CDR3 contains 15 residues. Trimming left V 0 bases short and J 4 bases short, with 10 bases between. CDR3 bases: TGTGCCAGCAGCCAAGAATCAGGGGCGGGAAACACCATATATTTT. Residues: CASSQESGAGNTIYF.

This clonotype was counted between two and nine times. The J gene is TRBJ1-3, the V gene TRBV6-5; D is possibly TRBD1 (6 bases). Trimming shortened V by 7 bases and J by 3 bases, and 10 bases separated the two germline ends. CDR1 is MNHEY and CDR2 is SVGAGI in the germline V gene. The CDR3 sequence is 13 residues long. CDR3 sequence: CASTRGYGNTIYF. The CDR3 DNA is TGTGCCAGCACCAGGGGATATGGAAACACCATATATTTT.

This clonotype was observed a handful of times. The chain uses TRBV2 and TRBJ2-2; 10 bases are shared with TRBD1. Germline CDR1 SNHLY, CDR2 FYNNEI. V dropped 3 bases and J dropped 4; count of bases not matched to a gene: 11. This CDR3 spans 18 amino acids. The CDR3 nucleotides are TGTGCCAGCAGTGAGATCGCATCCGGGACAGGGGCCACCGGGGAGCTGTTTTTT. It codes for CASSEIASGTGATGELFF.

This clonotype was detected only a few times. The chain is built from TRBV28 and TRBJ2-2; no definite D call. The V gene lost 5 bases and the J gene lost 6 bases, with 16 bases spanning the gap. The CDR3 spans 15 residues. Germline assignment: CDR1 MDHEN and CDR2 SYDVKM. CDR3 nucleotide sequence: TGTGCCAGCAGTGAGAGGATCCCACGCTCCGGGGAGCTGTTTTTT. Translating it yields CASSERIPRSGELFF.

This clonotype has ten or more counts. This rearrangement joins TRBV5-1 to TRBJ2-4; D is unresolved. The CDR3 is 14 residues long. The germline gives CDR1 SGHRS, CDR2 YFSETQ. V lost 5 bases, J lost 0 bases, and 9 bases lay in between. This chain's CDR3 is CASRRDVAKNIQYF. CDR3 sequence (DNA): TGCGCCAGCAGGCGTGATGTAGCCAAAAACATTCAGTACTTC. The full variable domain, rest sourced from reference TRBV5-1 and TRBJ2-4, is KAGVTQTPRYLIKTRGQQVTLSCSPISGHRSVSWYQQTPGQGLQFLFEYFSETQRNKGNFPGRFSGRQFSNSRSEMNVSTLELGDSALYLCASRRDVAKNIQYFGAGTRLSVL.

This clonotype was counted between two and nine times. The chain carries TRBV6-1 and TRBJ1-1; D unresolved. The CDR3 spans 14 residues. With 10 bases removed from V and 4 bases from J, the gap between germline ends came to 19 bases. Germline assignment: CDR1 MNHNS and CDR2 SASEGT. CDR3: CATLITLGSTEAFF. The CDR3 bases are TGTGCCACCCTGATTACCCTAGGGAGCACTGAAGCTTTCTTT.

This clonotype was seen many times. The chain carries TRBV9 and TRBJ2-2, with D possibly being TRBD1 or TRBD2 (5 bases each). Trimming took off 2 bases at V and 1 base at J, with 9 bases between the two ends. CDR1 and CDR2 (germline): SGDLS, YYNGEE. The CDR3 sequence is 15 residues long. CDR3 amino acids: CASSVGTLNTGELFF. CDR3 DNA: TGTGCCAGCAGCGTGGGGACCCTGAACACCGGGGAGCTGTTTTTT.

The CDR3 loop is CASSVGPLTTNEQFF. The CDR3 nucleotides read TGTGCCAGCAGCGTGGGACCCCTGACTACCAATGAGCAGTTCTTC. This chain uses TRBV7-2 with TRBJ2-1; D could derive from TRBD1 or TRBD2 (5 bases each). Germline V gene sequence: CDR1 SGHTA, CDR2 FQGNSA. The CDR3 runs to 15 residues. V dropped 5 bases and J dropped 6 bases, with 17 bases sitting between them.